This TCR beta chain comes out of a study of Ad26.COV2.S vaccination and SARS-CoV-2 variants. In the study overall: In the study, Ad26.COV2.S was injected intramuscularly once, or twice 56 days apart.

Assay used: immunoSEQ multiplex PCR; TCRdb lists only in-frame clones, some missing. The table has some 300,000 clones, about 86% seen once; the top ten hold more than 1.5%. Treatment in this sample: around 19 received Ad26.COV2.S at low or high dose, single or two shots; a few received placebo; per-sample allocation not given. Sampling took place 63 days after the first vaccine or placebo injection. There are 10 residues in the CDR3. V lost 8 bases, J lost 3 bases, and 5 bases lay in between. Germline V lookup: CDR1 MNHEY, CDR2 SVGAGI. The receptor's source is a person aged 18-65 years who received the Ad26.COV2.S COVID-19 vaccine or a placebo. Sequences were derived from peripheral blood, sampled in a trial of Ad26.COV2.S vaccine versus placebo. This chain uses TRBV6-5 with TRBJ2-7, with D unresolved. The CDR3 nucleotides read TGTGCCAGCGGGGACTACGAGCAGTACTTC. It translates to CASGDYEQYF.